The 20 T cell receptor beta chains below were found in one sample sequenced in a study of CD8+CD57+ T cells in acquired aplastic anemia. Whoever was chosen for sequencing had shown CD8+CD57+ cell expansion by flow cytometry. Genomic DNA, the template, was used for profiling of the TCR beta VDJ and CDR3. TCRdb reanalysed the reads using MiXCR and keeps one entry per CDR3 protein. Of 160,000 or so distinct CDR3 sequences in the sample, 40% to 55% were seen once. The sample comprised sorted CD4+, CD8+, or CD8+CD57+ T cells (not recorded which) from PBMCs. All receptors come from a human donor with aplastic anemia.

A word on this clonotype: The germline gene is not matched at one end of the junction; a read error may be the cause. The chain uses TRBV7-2 and TRBJ2-2, with 7 bases matching TRBD2. The CDR3 runs 12 residues. Looked up from germline, CDR1 is SGHTA and CDR2 is FQGNSA. The CDR3 spells CARSIPGGGLFF. The CDR3, as DNA: TGTGCCAGGAGCATTCCGGGCGGGGGGCTGTTTTTT.

This chain joins TRBV24-1 and TRBJ1-2, with D unresolved. The CDR3 has 15 amino acids. Germline loops: CDR1 KGHDR, CDR2 SFDVKD. Trimming stripped 1 base from V and 8 bases from J, with 16 bases between. The CDR3 region has the DNA TGTGCCACCAGTGATTTCCTGAACGGGCTAGAAGGCTACACCTTC. It yields the protein CATSDFLNGLEGYTF.

The chain is built from TRBV19 and TRBJ1-3; D uncertain. Germline-derived CDR1 and CDR2 are LNHDA and SQIVND (reference sequence). V lost 3 bases to trimming and J lost 4 bases, with 13 bases between them. The CDR3 totals 15 residues. The CDR3 loop reads CASSIWAGGGNTIYF. The CDR3 nucleotides are TGTGCCAGTAGTATTTGGGCCGGCGGGGGAAACACCATATATTTT. The entire variable domain, with the rest obtained from reference TRBV19 and TRBJ1-3, is as follows: DGGITQSPKYLFRKEGQNVTLSCEQNLNHDAMYWYRQDPGQGLRLIYYSQIVNDFQKGDIAEGYSVSREKKESFPLTVTSAQKNPTAFYLCASSIWAGGGNTIYFGEGSWLTVV.

This clonotype has at least ten counts. The chain carries TRBV6-1 and TRBJ2-7; either TRBD1 or TRBD2 may fit D (5 bases each). Germline loops: CDR1 MNHNS, CDR2 SASEGT. The length of the CDR3 is 12 residues. Trimming stripped 10 bases from V and 2 bases from J, with 12 bases between. DNA of the CDR3: TGTGCCACTGGGACGGGACCCTACGAGCAGTACTTC. It codes for CATGTGPYEQYF.

This clonotype was seen a few times. A much bigger clone sits one base away, suggesting this may be a read error. J is TRBJ1-5 and V is TRBV19; D may be TRBD1 (6 bases). The CDR3 is made up of 17 amino acids. Trimming left V 1 base short and J 1 base short, with 14 bases between. Germline V gene data show CDR1 as LNHDA and CDR2 as SQIVND (reference sequence). DNA for the CDR3: TGTGCCAGTAGTATAGGGACAGACGAAGTCAGCAATCAGCCCCAGCATTTT. Protein: CASSIGTDEVSNQPQHF. The whole variable domain, filled in from reference TRBV19 and TRBJ1-5, reads DGGITQSPKYLFRKEGQNVTLSCEQNLNHDAMYWYRQDPGQGLRLIYYSQIVNDFQKGDIAEGYSVSREKKESFPLTVTSAQKNPTAFYLCASSIGTDEVSNQPQHFGDGTRLSIL.

This clonotype was recorded once. The V gene is TRBV9, the J gene TRBJ1-2; the D gene is possibly TRBD1 (5 bases). The germline V gene has CDR1 SGDLS and CDR2 YYNGEE. The CDR3 is 19 residues long. Trimming cost V 0 bases and J 1 base, with 22 bases left between them. Here the CDR3 reads CASSVATTNRDGSNYGYTF. CDR3 in DNA: TGTGCCAGCAGCGTAGCTACGACGAACCGGGACGGGAGTAACTATGGCTACACCTTC.

V is TRBV19 and J is TRBJ2-7; 13 bases fit TRBD2. In germline, CDR1 is LNHDA, CDR2 SQIVND (reference sequence). With V trimmed by 9 bases and J by 2 bases, 7 bases remained unmatched. The CDR3 extends over 15 amino acids. The CDR3, as DNA: TGTGCCAGCCAAGACGGGACTAGCGGGACCTACGAGCAGTACTTC. It yields the protein CASQDGTSGTYEQYF.

This clonotype was recorded many times. The CDR3 coding sequence is TGTGCCAGCAGCTTATCGGGGGGGTGGAACACTGAAGCTTTCTTT. The encoded protein is CASSLSGGWNTEAFF. The chain carries TRBV7-6 and TRBJ1-1, with D possibly matching TRBD1 (5 bases). The CDR3 extends over 15 amino acids. From germline, CDR1 is SGHVS and CDR2 FNYEAQ. V dropped 2 bases and J dropped 1 base, with 11 bases sitting between them.

The table lists this clonotype with many counts. This rearrangement joins TRBV7-7 to TRBJ1-2; 7 nucleotides line up with TRBD1. Trimming took 1 base from V and 5 from J; bases not matched to a gene: 13. Germline CDR1 SSHAT, CDR2 FNYEAQ (reference sequence). The CDR3 length is 17 residues. Written as DNA, the CDR3 is TGTGCCAGCAGCTTAGAGGAAGGGGGACAGCGCTATTATGGCTACACCTTC. Its protein product is CASSLEEGGQRYYGYTF.

The chain combines TRBV7-3 with TRBJ1-5; no clear D. The CDR3 runs 12 residues. Trimming took 5 bases from V and 9 from J, leaving 11 bases between them. Per germline, CDR1 SGHTA and CDR2 FQGTGA. The CDR3 DNA reads as TGTGCCAGCAGCCCGCAGACCGCGCCCCAGCATTTT. The encoded protein is CASSPQTAPQHF.

This clonotype was recorded at least ten times. The chain couples TRBV5-1 to TRBJ1-1, with 10 bases matching TRBD1. The germline V gene encodes CDR1 SGHRS and CDR2 YFSETQ. The CDR3 is 16 amino acids. V shed 4 bases and J 2 bases; nucleotides not matched to a gene: 8. CDR3 region: CASSVGTGVINTEAFF. CDR3 DNA sequence: TGCGCCAGCAGCGTGGGGACAGGGGTGATTAACACTGAAGCTTTCTTT.

This clonotype was detected many times. This sequence joins TRBV19 and TRBJ2-7; 7 nucleotides match TRBD2. CDR3 size: 14 residues. V shed 6 bases, J shed 4 bases, and the junction held 9 bases outside the gene matches. The V gene's germline CDR1 is LNHDA and CDR2 SQIVND (reference sequence). CDR3 sequence: CASSPGLVRYEQYF. CDR3 bases: TGTGCCAGTAGCCCCGGACTAGTTAGATACGAGCAGTACTTC. Full variable domain (outside the CDR3, taken from reference TRBV19 and TRBJ2-7): DGGITQSPKYLFRKEGQNVTLSCEQNLNHDAMYWYRQDPGQGLRLIYYSQIVNDFQKGDIAEGYSVSREKKESFPLTVTSAQKNPTAFYLCASSPGLVRYEQYFGPGTRLTVT.

This clonotype has just one count. This chain joins TRBV15 and TRBJ2-5, with 8 positions matching TRBD2. The germline gives CDR1 LNHNV, CDR2 YYDKDF (reference sequence). V shed 4 bases and J 1 base; nucleotides not matched to a gene: 5. The CDR3 spans 15 residues. This CDR3 reads CATSTLRGAQETQYF. As DNA, the CDR3 is TGTGCCACCAGCACGCTGCGGGGGGCCCAAGAGACCCAGTACTTC.

This clonotype was seen at least ten times. The chain links TRBV5-1 to TRBJ2-2, with D possibly being TRBD2 (5 bases). The V and J ends lost 0 bases and 4 bases respectively, with 10 bases between them. Germline lookup yields CDR1 SGHRS and CDR2 YFSETQ. The CDR3 spans 15 residues. CDR3 region: CASSLGGKSTGELFF. CDR3 in DNA: TGCGCCAGCAGCTTGGGAGGGAAGAGCACCGGGGAGCTGTTTTTT.

This clonotype was observed a handful of times. This chain joins TRBV2 and TRBJ2-5; possibly TRBD2 for D (6 bases). This CDR3 is 13 amino acids long. Germline CDR1 is SNHLY and CDR2 is FYNNEI. Trimming left V 6 bases short and J 9 bases short, with 17 bases between. The DNA for the CDR3 is TGTGCCAGCAGAGACACGGGCGGGATGGCCCAGTACTTC. It is translated as CASRDTGGMAQYF.

In its sample, this clonotype was seen many times. The J gene is TRBJ1-2, the V gene TRBV25-1, with no clear D. V lost 4 bases and J 8 bases, leaving 8 bases between the germline ends. In germline, CDR1 is MGHDK, CDR2 SYGVNS. There are 11 residues in the CDR3. CDR3 nucleotide sequence: TGTGCCAGCAGTGGGGCGGGAGGCTACACCTTC. It translates to CASSGAGGYTF.

Ten or more counts support this clonotype. The J gene is TRBJ2-1, the V gene TRBV20-1; a weak D match, TRBD1 (6 bases). Germline V lookup: CDR1 DFQATT, CDR2 SNEGSKA (reference sequence). The CDR3 spans 13 residues. V shed 6 bases and J shed 2 bases, with 11 bases lying between them. The CDR3 DNA follows: TGCAGTGCCCTCGGGGACACCTACAATGAGCAGTTCTTC. Translating gives CSALGDTYNEQFF.

V is TRBV19 and J is TRBJ2-5; TRBD2 agrees at 8 bases. V was clipped by 7 bases and J by 5 bases; unmatched bases: 6. The CDR3 runs to 13 residues. Germline CDR1 and CDR2: LNHDA and SQIVND (reference sequence). In DNA, the CDR3 is TGTGCCAGTAAAGGTGCGGGAGGTGAGACCCAGTACTTC. The encoded protein is CASKGAGGETQYF. The complete variable domain, with remaining parts taken from reference TRBV19 and TRBJ2-5, reads DGGITQSPKYLFRKEGQNVTLSCEQNLNHDAMYWYRQDPGQGLRLIYYSQIVNDFQKGDIAEGYSVSREKKESFPLTVTSAQKNPTAFYLCASKGAGGETQYFGPGTRLLVL.

CDR3: CASSVSGGTQYF. As DNA, the CDR3 is TGTGCCAGCAGCGTAAGCGGGGGAACGCAGTATTTT. The gene calls are TRBV9 and TRBJ2-3, with TRBD2 identical over 8 bases. Trimming at V came to 1 base and at J to 9 bases, leaving 1 base not matched to a gene. This CDR3 spans 12 amino acids. In germline, CDR1 is SGDLS, CDR2 YYNGEE.

The table lists this clonotype with many counts. The chain is built from TRBV24-1 and TRBJ2-1; no clear D gene. Looked up from germline, CDR1 is KGHDR and CDR2 is SFDVKD. The germline V and J ends were trimmed by 3 bases and 7 bases, with 15 bases remaining between them. CDR3 size: 15 residues. The CDR3 DNA reads TGTGCCACCAGTGATGGACGCCGGGCCTCAAATGAGCAGTTCTTC. Its protein is CATSDGRRASNEQFF.